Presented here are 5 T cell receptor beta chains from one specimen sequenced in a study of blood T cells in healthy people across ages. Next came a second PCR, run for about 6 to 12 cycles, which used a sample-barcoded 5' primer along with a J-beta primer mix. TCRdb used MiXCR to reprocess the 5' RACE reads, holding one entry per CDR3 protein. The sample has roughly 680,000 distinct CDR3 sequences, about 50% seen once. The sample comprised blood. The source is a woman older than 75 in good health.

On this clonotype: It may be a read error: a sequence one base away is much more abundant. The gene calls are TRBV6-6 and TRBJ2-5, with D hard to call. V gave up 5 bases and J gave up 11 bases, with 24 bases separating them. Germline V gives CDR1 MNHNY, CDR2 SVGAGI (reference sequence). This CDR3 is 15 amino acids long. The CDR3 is CASSTRPPEYNEQYF. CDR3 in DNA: TGTGCCAGCAGTACCCGCCCGCCTGAGTACAATGAGCAGTACTTC.

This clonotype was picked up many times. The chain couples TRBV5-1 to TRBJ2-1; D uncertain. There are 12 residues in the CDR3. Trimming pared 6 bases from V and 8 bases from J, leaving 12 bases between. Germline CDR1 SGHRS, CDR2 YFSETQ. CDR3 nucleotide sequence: TGCGCCAGCACCCAAACAGAGGATGAGCAGTTCTTC. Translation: CASTQTEDEQFF.

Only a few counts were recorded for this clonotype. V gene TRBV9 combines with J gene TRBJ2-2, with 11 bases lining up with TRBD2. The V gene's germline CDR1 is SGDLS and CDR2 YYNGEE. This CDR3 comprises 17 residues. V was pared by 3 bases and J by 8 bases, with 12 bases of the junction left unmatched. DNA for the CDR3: TGTGCCAGCAGCGCACAGGGACTAGCGGTCCCATCGGGGGAGCTGTTTTTT. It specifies CASSAQGLAVPSGELFF.

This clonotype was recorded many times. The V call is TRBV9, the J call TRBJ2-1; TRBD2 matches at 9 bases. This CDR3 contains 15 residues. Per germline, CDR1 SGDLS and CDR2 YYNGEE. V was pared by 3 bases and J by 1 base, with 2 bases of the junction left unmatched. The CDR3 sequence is CASSATSGSYNEQFF. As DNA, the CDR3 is TGTGCCAGCAGCGCCACTAGCGGGTCCTACAATGAGCAGTTCTTC.

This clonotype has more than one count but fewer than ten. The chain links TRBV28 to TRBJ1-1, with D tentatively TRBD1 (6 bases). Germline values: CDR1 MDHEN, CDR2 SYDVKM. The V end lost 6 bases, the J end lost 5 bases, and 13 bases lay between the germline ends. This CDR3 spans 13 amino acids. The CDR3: CASSRGPRTEAFF. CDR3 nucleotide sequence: TGTGCCAGCAGCAGGGGCCCGAGGACTGAAGCTTTCTTT.